A single sample is the source of the 15 T cell receptor beta chains below, sequenced in a study of response to subunit inactivated influenza vaccine. TCRdb reprocessed the RT-PCR reads with MiXCR, giving one entry per CDR3 protein. The sample lists over 300,000 distinct CDR3 sequences; around a fifth were seen once. Sequenced material: PBMCs from blood, taken around 22 months after vaccination. These receptors were taken from a man in his fifties or sixties who received an inactivated influenza vaccine.

This clonotype was observed a few times. This chain connects TRBV7-2 to TRBJ2-2; 9 bases agree with TRBD2. This CDR3 has 15 residues. Trimming took 1 base from V and 4 from J; bases not matched to a gene: 1. Germline V CDR1 and CDR2: SGHTA, FQGNSA. CDR3 loop: CASSLGGRATGELFF. The DNA of the CDR3 is TGTGCCAGCAGCTTAGGCGGGAGGGCCACCGGGGAGCTGTTTTTT.

The chain has TRBV20-1 and TRBJ1-5, with 7 bases fitting TRBD1. This CDR3 spans 17 amino acids. J was trimmed by 3 bases and V by 1 base; bases with no gene match: 12. From germline, CDR1 is DFQATT and CDR2 SNEGSKA (reference sequence). CDR3 coding DNA: TGCAGTGCTAGAGTAGTACGACAGGGACTCTTCAATCAGCCCCAGCATTTT. Encoded protein: CSARVVRQGLFNQPQHF.

The J gene is TRBJ1-5, the V gene TRBV20-1, with a possible D match to TRBD1 (5 bases). The CDR3 is made up of 11 amino acids. Trimming took off 7 bases at V and 4 bases at J, with 8 bases between the two ends. Germline CDR1 reads DFQATT; CDR2 reads SNEGSKA (reference sequence). The CDR3 sequence is CSVGGNQPQHF. The CDR3, as DNA: TGCAGTGTGGGGGGAAATCAGCCCCAGCATTTT.

Only a few counts were recorded for this clonotype. The chain recombines TRBV20-1 with TRBJ2-3; 7 positions match TRBD2. Per germline, CDR1 DFQATT and CDR2 SNEGSKA (reference sequence). The ends lost 3 bases at V and 2 bases at J; junction bases unmatched: 11. The CDR3 sequence is 16 residues long. Here the CDR3 DNA reads TGCAGTGCTAGTTCCCCCCGGACTAGTGTCACAGATACGCAGTATTTT. Amino acids: CSASSPRTSVTDTQYF.

This chain connects TRBV29-1 to TRBJ2-7, with D possibly being TRBD1 (5 bases). The CDR3 covers 15 residues. CDR1 is SQVTM and CDR2 is ANQGSEA in the germline V gene. The V end was cut by 5 bases, the J end by 0 bases, with 17 bases between. This chain's CDR3 is CSVLGAEQLSYEQYF. In DNA, the CDR3 is TGCAGCGTTCTTGGGGCTGAACAACTCTCCTACGAGCAGTACTTC.

This clonotype came up a few times. This sequence joins TRBV4-3 and TRBJ1-4, with no clear D. V lost 0 bases to trimming and J lost 4 bases, with 9 bases between them. The germline V gene encodes CDR1 LGHNA and CDR2 YSLEER. This CDR3 contains 15 residues. The CDR3 loop reads CASSQDYSYNEKLFF. The CDR3 nucleotides read TGCGCCAGCAGCCAAGATTACAGTTATAATGAAAAACTGTTTTTT.

This clonotype was recorded many times. The rearrangement uses TRBV20-1 and TRBJ1-5; D might be TRBD1 (6 bases). CDR1 is DFQATT and CDR2 is SNEGSKA in the germline V gene (reference sequence). Trimming took 2 bases from V and 7 from J, leaving 12 bases between them. The CDR3 runs to 13 residues. CDR3 sequence (DNA): TGCAGTGCTAGACTCCAGGGGAGGCAGCCCCAGCATTTT. As protein: CSARLQGRQPQHF.

The chain employs TRBV27 and TRBJ1-2; D possibly corresponds to TRBD1 (5 bases). CDR1 and CDR2 (germline): MNHEY, SMNVEV (reference sequence). The CDR3 loop spans 15 amino acids. V lost 5 bases, J lost 4 bases, and 17 bases lay in between. The CDR3 spells CASSPGGRASYGYTF. The CDR3 DNA sequence: TGTGCCAGCAGTCCCGGTGGCAGGGCCTCCTATGGCTACACCTTC.

The chain links TRBV9 to TRBJ1-1, with D perhaps TRBD1 (6 bases). Per the germline V gene, CDR1 is SGDLS and CDR2 is YYNGEE. The germline V and J ends were trimmed by 5 bases and 2 bases, with 13 bases remaining between them. The CDR3 spans 14 residues. The CDR3 sequence: CASRTGEINTEAFF. The CDR3 nucleotides are TGTGCCAGCAGGACAGGCGAAATTAACACTGAAGCTTTCTTT.

This clonotype was seen a few times. The chain has TRBV3-1 and TRBJ1-5, with D tentatively TRBD1 (6 bases). The germline CDR1 and CDR2 sequences are LGHDT and YNNKEL (reference sequence). V lost 1 base and J 6 bases, leaving 16 bases between the germline ends. This CDR3 comprises 16 residues. The CDR3 loop reads CASSQGWDTGGQPQHF. In nucleotides, the CDR3 is TGTGCCAGCAGCCAAGGGTGGGACACCGGGGGTCAGCCCCAGCATTTT.

This clonotype was seen more than once but under ten times. The chain has TRBV20-1 and TRBJ2-2; possibly TRBD1 for D (6 bases). CDR3 length equals 14 residues. Trimming took off 6 bases at V and 6 bases at J, with 17 bases between the two ends. Germline V lookup: CDR1 DFQATT, CDR2 SNEGSKA (reference sequence). The CDR3 DNA reads as TGCAGTGCCGGCAGGGGTAGTGGGCCCGGGGAGCTGTTTTTT. Translating it yields CSAGRGSGPGELFF.

This clonotype was seen more than once but under ten times. The chain links TRBV4-2 to TRBJ1-6, with TRBD1 matching 7 bases. The CDR3 loop spans 13 amino acids. Germline V lookup: CDR1 LGHNA, CDR2 YNFKEQ. The ends lost 7 bases at V and 9 bases at J; junction bases unmatched: 6. This CDR3 reads CASTGTVGSPLHF. The CDR3 DNA sequence: TGTGCCAGCACCGGGACAGTGGGTTCACCCCTCCACTTT.

V and J are TRBV28 and TRBJ2-5; the match to TRBD2 covers 10 bases. CDR1 and CDR2 (germline): MDHEN, SYDVKM. This CDR3 comprises 15 residues. V lost 3 bases, J lost 5 bases, and 6 bases stayed unmatched. CDR3 nucleotide sequence: TGTGCCAGCAGTTTTACTAGCGGGATGAAGGAGACCCAGTACTTC. Translating it yields CASSFTSGMKETQYF.

The CDR3 sequence: CASRQGTYQPQHF. The CDR3 region has the DNA TGTGCCAGCAGACAGGGGACGTATCAGCCCCAGCATTTT. The J gene is TRBJ1-5, the V gene TRBV2; 7 bases are shared with TRBD1. From germline, CDR1 is SNHLY and CDR2 FYNNEI. V lost 6 bases to trimming and J lost 5 bases; unmatched junction nucleotides: 4. The CDR3 consists of 13 residues.

V is TRBV28 and J is TRBJ1-1; D may be TRBD1 (6 bases). The CDR3 contains 13 residues. The V gene lost 10 bases and the J gene lost 4 bases, with 16 bases spanning the gap. Germline values: CDR1 MDHEN, CDR2 SYDVKM. The CDR3, as DNA: TGTGCCACCAAACAGGGTAGGACCACTGAAGCTTTCTTT. It translates to CATKQGRTTEAFF.